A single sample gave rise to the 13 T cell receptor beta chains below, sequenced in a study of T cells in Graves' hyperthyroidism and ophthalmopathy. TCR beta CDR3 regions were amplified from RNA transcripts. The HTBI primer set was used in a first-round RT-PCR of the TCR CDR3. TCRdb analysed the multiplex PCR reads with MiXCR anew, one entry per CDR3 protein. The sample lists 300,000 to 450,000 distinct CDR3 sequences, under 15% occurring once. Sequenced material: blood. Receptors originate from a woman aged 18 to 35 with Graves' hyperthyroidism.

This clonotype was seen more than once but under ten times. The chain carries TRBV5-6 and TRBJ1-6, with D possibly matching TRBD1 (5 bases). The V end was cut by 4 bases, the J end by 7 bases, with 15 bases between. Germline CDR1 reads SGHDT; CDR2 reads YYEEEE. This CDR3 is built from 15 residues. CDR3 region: CASSISGSTNSPLHF. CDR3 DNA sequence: TGTGCCAGCAGCATCTCAGGGTCGACCAATTCACCCCTCCACTTT.

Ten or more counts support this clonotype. The CDR3 nucleotides read TGTGCCAGCAGTGAAATGTCGGCAGGGGGTGAAAAACTGTTTTTT. Translated, it gives CASSEMSAGGEKLFF. This chain links TRBV2 with TRBJ1-4, with TRBD1 matching 7 bases. Germline-derived CDR1 and CDR2 are SNHLY and FYNNEI. The J segment lost 7 bases and the V segment lost 2 bases, leaving 7 bases of the junction unmatched. The CDR3 loop spans 15 amino acids. Variable domain in full (rest from reference TRBV2 and TRBJ1-4): EPEVTQTPSHQVTQMGQEVILRCVPISNHLYFYWYRQILGQKVEFLVSFYNNEISEKSEIFDDQFSVERPDGSNFTLKIRSTKLEDSAMYFCASSEMSAGGEKLFFGSGTQLSVL.

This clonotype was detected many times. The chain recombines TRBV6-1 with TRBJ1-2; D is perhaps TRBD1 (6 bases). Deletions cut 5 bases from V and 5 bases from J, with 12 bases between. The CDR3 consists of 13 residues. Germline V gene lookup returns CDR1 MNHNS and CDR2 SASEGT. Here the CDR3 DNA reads TGTGCCAGCAGTAGGGGGTCCCAATATGGCTACACCTTC. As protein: CASSRGSQYGYTF.

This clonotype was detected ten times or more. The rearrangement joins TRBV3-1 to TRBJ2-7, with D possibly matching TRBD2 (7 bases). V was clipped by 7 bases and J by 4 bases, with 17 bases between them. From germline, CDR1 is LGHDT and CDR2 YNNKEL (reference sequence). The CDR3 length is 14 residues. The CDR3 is CASTLGGAAYEQYF. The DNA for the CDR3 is TGTGCCAGCACCCTAGGGGGGGCGGCATACGAGCAGTACTTC.

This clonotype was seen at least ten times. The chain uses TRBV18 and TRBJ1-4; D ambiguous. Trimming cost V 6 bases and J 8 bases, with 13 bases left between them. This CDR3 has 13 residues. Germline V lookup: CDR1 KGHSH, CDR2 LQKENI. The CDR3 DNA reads TGTGCCAGCTCTCGGGGTTCAGGAGAAAAACTGTTTTTT. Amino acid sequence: CASSRGSGEKLFF.

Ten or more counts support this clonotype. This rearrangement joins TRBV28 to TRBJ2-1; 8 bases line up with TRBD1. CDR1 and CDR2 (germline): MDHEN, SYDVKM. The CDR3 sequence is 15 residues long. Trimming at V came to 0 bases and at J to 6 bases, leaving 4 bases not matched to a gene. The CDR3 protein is CASSLWGQARNEQFF. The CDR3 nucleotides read TGTGCCAGCAGTTTATGGGGACAGGCCCGCAATGAGCAGTTCTTC.

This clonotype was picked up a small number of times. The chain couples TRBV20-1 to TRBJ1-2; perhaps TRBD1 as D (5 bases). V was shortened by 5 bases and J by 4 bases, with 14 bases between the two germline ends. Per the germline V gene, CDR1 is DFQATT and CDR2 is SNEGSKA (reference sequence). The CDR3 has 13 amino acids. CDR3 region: CSAQPGTLYGYTF. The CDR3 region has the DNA TGCAGTGCTCAACCGGGGACCCTCTATGGCTACACCTTC.

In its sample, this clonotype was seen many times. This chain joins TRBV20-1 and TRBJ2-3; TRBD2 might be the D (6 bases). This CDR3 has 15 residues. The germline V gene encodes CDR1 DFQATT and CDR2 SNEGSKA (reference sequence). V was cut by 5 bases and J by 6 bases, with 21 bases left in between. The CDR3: CSAHPTTAGRDTQYF. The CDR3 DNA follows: TGCAGTGCTCACCCCACTACTGCAGGGAGGGATACGCAGTATTTT.

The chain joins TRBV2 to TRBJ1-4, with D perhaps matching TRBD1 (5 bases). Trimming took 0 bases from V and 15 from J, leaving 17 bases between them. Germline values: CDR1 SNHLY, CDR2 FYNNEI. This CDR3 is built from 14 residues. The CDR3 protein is CASSEAGGRTIVFF. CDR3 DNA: TGTGCCAGCAGTGAAGCGGGGGGGAGAACCATAGTGTTTTTT.

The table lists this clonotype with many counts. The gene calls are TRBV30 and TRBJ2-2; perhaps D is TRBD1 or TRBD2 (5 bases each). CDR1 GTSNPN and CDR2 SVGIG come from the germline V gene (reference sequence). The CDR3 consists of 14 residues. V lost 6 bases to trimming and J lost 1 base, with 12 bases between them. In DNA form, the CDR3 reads TGTGCCTGCCTCACGGGACGGAACACCGGGGAGCTGTTTTTT. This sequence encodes CACLTGRNTGELFF.

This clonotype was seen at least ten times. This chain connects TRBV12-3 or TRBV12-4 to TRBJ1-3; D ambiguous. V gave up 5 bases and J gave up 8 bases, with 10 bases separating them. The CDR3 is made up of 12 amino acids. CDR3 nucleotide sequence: TGTGCCAGCAGTCCCGGGTGGGACACCATATATTTT. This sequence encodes CASSPGWDTIYF.

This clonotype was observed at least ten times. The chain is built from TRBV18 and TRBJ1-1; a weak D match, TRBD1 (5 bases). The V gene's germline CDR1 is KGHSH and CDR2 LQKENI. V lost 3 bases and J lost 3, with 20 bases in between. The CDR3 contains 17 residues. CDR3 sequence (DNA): TGTGCCAGCTCACCGGGTAGGGGACTCGGGAAACACACTGAAGCTTTCTTT. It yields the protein CASSPGRGLGKHTEAFF.

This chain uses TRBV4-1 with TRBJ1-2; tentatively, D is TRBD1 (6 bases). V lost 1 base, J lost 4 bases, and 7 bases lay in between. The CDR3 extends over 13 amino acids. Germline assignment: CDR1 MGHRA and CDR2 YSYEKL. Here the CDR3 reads CASSQAGAYGYTF. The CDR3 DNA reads TGCGCCAGCAGCCAAGCAGGGGCCTATGGCTACACCTTC.